This T cell receptor (beta chain) was captured by sequencing in a study of cytomegalovirus exposure and HLA in healthy donors. Whole-study findings and limits: Rarity held for most TCR sequences, but there were some public TCRs that occurred in many donors.

The PCR contained 60 Vbeta and 13 Jbeta primers. Here immunoSEQ multiplex PCR was the method, and the copy in TCRdb shows in-frame clones only, minus some. The sample records fewer than 130,000 clones, about 80% being singletons. As for this clone: The target antigen is unknown.

Germline CDR1 reads MNHNS; CDR2 reads SASEGT. The CDR3 length is 13 residues. The ends were cut back, 6 bases at V and 5 bases at J, with 13 bases in the middle. Sequenced sample: PBMCs. The chain employs TRBV6-1 and TRBJ1-2; D perhaps matches TRBD1 (5 bases). The source is a man aged 50 to 60 in good health and CMV-seropositive. The CDR3 region is CASRETGLYGYTF. CDR3 bases: TGTGCCAGCAGGGAAACAGGATTATATGGCTACACCTTC.